These 7 T cell receptor beta chains were all obtained from the same sample, sequenced in a study of cytomegalovirus exposure and HLA in healthy donors. This PCR relied on a set of 60 Vbeta primers and 13 Jbeta primers. TCRdb's copy holds only in-frame clones and misses some; the assay was immunoSEQ multiplex PCR. Among around 64,000 clones listed, just over 85% were seen once. The specimen sequenced was PBMCs. The receptors shown here come from a woman aged 25 to 39 in good health and CMV-seronegative.

The rearrangement joins TRBV9 to TRBJ2-7; D is perhaps TRBD1 (6 bases). The CDR3 totals 17 residues. With 4 bases removed from V and 3 bases from J, the gap between germline ends came to 23 bases. Germline values: CDR1 SGDLS, CDR2 YYNGEE. Here the CDR3 DNA reads TGTGCCAGCAGCAAATCCCAGAACAGGGACGATAGCTACGAGCAGTACTTC. This codes for CASSKSQNRDDSYEQYF.

V and J are TRBV9 and TRBJ2-3, with 9 bases lining up with TRBD2. Looked up from germline, CDR1 is SGDLS and CDR2 is YYNGEE. The CDR3 extends over 15 amino acids. V lost 0 bases to trimming and J lost 5 bases; unmatched junction nucleotides: 4. CDR3 amino acids: CASSVALAGIDTQYF. The CDR3 DNA follows: TGTGCCAGCAGCGTAGCTCTAGCGGGAATAGATACGCAGTATTTT.

This chain joins TRBV5-4 and TRBJ2-1; TRBD2 aligns across 10 bases. This CDR3 has 16 amino acids. The germline gives CDR1 SGHNT, CDR2 YYREEE (reference sequence). Trimming took 3 bases from V and 2 from J; bases not matched to a gene: 5. The CDR3 region is CASSSLAGDTYNEQFF. In DNA, the CDR3 is TGTGCCAGCAGCTCGCTAGCGGGGGATACCTACAATGAGCAGTTCTTC.

The genes are TRBV10-2 and TRBJ2-1; TRBD2 matches 11 bases. Germline CDR1 and CDR2: WSHSY and SAAADI. This CDR3 has 20 residues. Losses at the gene ends were 7 bases for V and 5 bases for J; bases not matched to a gene: 22. The CDR3 sequence: CASKYGGLAVLKGRDNEQFF. DNA of the CDR3: TGCGCCAGCAAATACGGGGGACTAGCGGTTTTAAAGGGGAGGGACAATGAGCAGTTCTTC.

This chain links TRBV7-3 with TRBJ1-1; D unresolved. Deletions cut 3 bases from V and 5 bases from J, with 10 bases between. The length of the CDR3 is 13 residues. CDR1 and CDR2 (germline): SGHTA, FQGTGA. The CDR3 bases are TGTGCCAGCAGCTTCTACTCGGGTACTGAAGCTTTCTTT. Translated: CASSFYSGTEAFF.

The gene calls are TRBV7-3 and TRBJ2-2, with 8 bases fitting TRBD2. The CDR3 runs to 15 residues. The trim removed 5 bases at V and 6 bases at J, leaving 8 bases unmatched. Germline CDR1 reads SGHTA; CDR2 reads FQGTGA. CDR3 protein: CASSPTGLESGELFF. DNA for the CDR3: TGTGCCAGCAGCCCTACGGGACTAGAATCCGGGGAGCTGTTTTTT.

The chain employs TRBV7-4 and TRBJ1-3; tentative D call: TRBD1 (6 bases). Germline CDR1 is SGHVT and CDR2 is SQSDAQ. Trimming pared 5 bases from V and 0 bases from J, leaving 17 bases between. The CDR3 spans 17 residues. The CDR3 DNA reads as TGTGCCAGCAGCCCAGGACAGATTATCTACTCTGGAAACACCATATATTTT. Encoded protein: CASSPGQIIYSGNTIYF.